One sample yielded the 10 T cell receptor beta chains listed below, sequenced in a study of T cell responses to AZD1222 COVID-19 vaccine. The table came from immunoSEQ multiplex PCR; TCRdb's copy has only in-frame clones and leaves some out. This sample has some 130,000 clones, with about 82% found just once. Sequenced material: peripheral blood, taken 28 days after the second dose of the MenACWY control vaccine. These receptors were obtained from an adult who received the MenACWY meningococcal vaccine as a control.

The V call is TRBV12-3 or TRBV12-4, the J call TRBJ1-2; maybe TRBD1 (6 bases). The CDR3 covers 13 residues. V shed 8 bases and J shed 5 bases, with 15 bases lying between them. Here the CDR3 DNA reads TGTGCCAGCCAAGCCCGGGGGCGATATGGCTACACCTTC. Translated, it gives CASQARGRYGYTF.

V and J are TRBV5-6 and TRBJ2-1, with no clear D. From germline, CDR1 is SGHDT and CDR2 YYEEEE. CDR3 length equals 15 residues. Trimming shortened V by 2 bases and J by 2 bases, and 11 bases separated the two germline ends. In DNA, the CDR3 is TGTGCCAGCAGCTTCCGCTTTAACGCCTACAATGAGCAGTTCTTC. Encoded protein: CASSFRFNAYNEQFF.

This sequence joins TRBV4-3 and TRBJ2-2; possible D gene TRBD1, 6 bases. Germline CDR1 LGHNA, CDR2 YSLEER. The CDR3 runs 16 residues. The ends were cut back, 2 bases at V and 5 bases at J, with 15 bases in the middle. CDR3 residues: CASSQLQGSGTGELFF. The CDR3 bases are TGCGCCAGCAGCCAATTACAGGGCTCGGGGACCGGGGAGCTGTTTTTT.

V usage is TRBV3-1 (or the pseudogene TRBV3-2) and J usage is TRBJ1-6; D not certain. This CDR3 region has 13 residues. Germline CDR1 is LGHDT and CDR2 is YNNKEL (reference sequence). Trimming removed 2 bases from V and 8 bases from J, with 7 bases in between. The chain's CDR3 is CASSQRTDSPLHF. The CDR3 DNA reads as TGTGCCAGCAGCCAAAGAACGGATTCACCCCTCCACTTT.

The chain joins TRBV2 to TRBJ1-1; 10 positions agree with TRBD1. From germline, CDR1 is SNHLY and CDR2 FYNNEI. CDR3 length equals 15 residues. Trimming cost V 4 bases and J 4 bases; bases outside gene matches: 6. CDR3 loop: CASSGGDRGATEAFF. CDR3 DNA sequence: TGTGCCAGCAGTGGAGGGGACAGGGGCGCCACTGAAGCTTTCTTT. The variable domain in full, with the rest retrieved from reference TRBV2 and TRBJ1-1, is EPEVTQTPSHQVTQMGQEVILRCVPISNHLYFYWYRQILGQKVEFLVSFYNNEISEKSEIFDDQFSVERPDGSNFTLKIRSTKLEDSAMYFCASSGGDRGATEAFFGQGTRLTVV.

This sequence joins TRBV10-1 and TRBJ2-7; 10 nucleotides match TRBD2. CDR3 length: 17 amino acids. Germline CDR1 and CDR2: WNHNN and SYGVQD (reference sequence). V lost 2 bases and J lost 4; bases outside the gene matches: 11. The CDR3 loop reads CASSEMSGGATTYEQYV. The DNA of the CDR3 is TGCGCCAGCAGTGAGATGAGCGGGGGGGCTACAACGTACGAGCAGTACGTC.

This clone has only one observation. This chain connects TRBV24-1 to TRBJ2-2, with D perhaps matching TRBD2 (6 bases). Trimming took off 4 bases at V and 9 bases at J, with 17 bases between the two ends. This CDR3 has 15 amino acids. The germline CDR1 and CDR2 sequences are KGHDR and SFDVKD. The CDR3 loop is CATSDPEGPNRELFF. DNA for the CDR3: TGTGCCACCAGTGACCCGGAGGGACCAAACCGGGAGCTGTTTTTT.

The chain is built from TRBV25-1 and TRBJ1-5, with TRBD1 as a possible D gene (5 bases). This CDR3 has 15 amino acids. V shed 3 bases and J shed 1 base, with 10 bases lying between them. Looked up from germline, CDR1 is MGHDK and CDR2 is SYGVNS. CDR3 residues: CASSEGGLSNQPQHF. The CDR3 DNA reads TGTGCCAGCAGTGAGGGGGGGTTAAGCAATCAGCCCCAGCATTTT. Full variable domain (missing parts from reference TRBV25-1 and TRBJ1-5): EADIYQTPRYLVIGTGKKITLECSQTMGHDKMYWYQQDPGMELHLIHYSYGVNSTEKGDLSSESTVSRIRTEHFPLTLESARPSHTSQYLCASSEGGLSNQPQHFGDGTRLSIL.

The V gene is TRBV5-1, the J gene TRBJ1-2; tentative D call: TRBD1 (6 bases). With 0 bases removed from V and 8 bases from J, the gap between germline ends came to 20 bases. Per the germline V gene, CDR1 is SGHRS and CDR2 is YFSETQ. The CDR3 is 16 residues long. The CDR3 loop reads CASSLGRPGAGAGYTF. DNA for the CDR3: TGCGCCAGCAGCTTGGGTCGGCCTGGGGCAGGGGCGGGCTACACCTTC.

The J gene is TRBJ1-3, the V gene TRBV6-6; D is perhaps TRBD1 (5 bases). Trimming removed 6 bases from V and 5 bases from J, with 17 bases in between. Germline CDR1 is MNHNY and CDR2 is SVGAGI (reference sequence). The CDR3 loop spans 15 amino acids. CDR3 DNA sequence: TGTGCCAGCAGCCAAGCCCCGGGGCTTAGAAACACCATATATTTT. Translated: CASSQAPGLRNTIYF.